Following are 7 T cell receptor beta chains from one sample sequenced in a study of CD8 T cells in ankylosing spondylitis. TCRdb passed the 5' RACE reads through MiXCR, listing each CDR3 protein once. The sample carries about 69,000 distinct CDR3 sequences, roughly 5.3% recorded once. Sequencing was done on a sample of blood, either unsorted or a sorted T cell fraction (not recorded which). The receptors come from a male donor with ankylosing spondylitis or in good health (not recorded which).

Many counts were recorded for this clonotype. The chain is built from TRBV6-5 and TRBJ2-3; 9 nucleotides align to TRBD2. The junction had 6 bases not matched to a gene; V was cut back by 2 bases and J by 0 bases. CDR1 MNHEY and CDR2 SVGAGI come from the germline V gene. The CDR3 spans 17 residues. CDR3 amino acids: CASSYEFSGGSTDTQYF. The CDR3 DNA follows: TGTGCCAGCAGTTACGAGTTTAGCGGGGGCAGCACAGATACGCAGTATTTT.

Ten or more counts support this clonotype. The V gene is TRBV20-1, the J gene TRBJ1-6, with D unresolved. Germline V lookup: CDR1 DFQATT, CDR2 SNEGSKA (reference sequence). Between the trimmed V and J ends, which lost 4 bases and 9 bases, there was a span of 13 bases. CDR3 length equals 13 residues. The CDR3 protein is CSAIWGQSSPLHF. The CDR3, as DNA: TGCAGTGCTATATGGGGTCAGTCTTCACCCCTCCACTTT.

This clonotype was found many times. This sequence joins TRBV10-3 and TRBJ2-1, with TRBD2 matching over 7 bases. Germline V gene sequence: CDR1 ENHRY, CDR2 SYGVKD. CDR3 length: 13 residues. The junction had 1 base not matched to a gene; V was cut back by 0 bases and J by 8 bases. The CDR3 region has the DNA TGTGCCATCAGTGAGTCAGGGAGGGATGAGCAGTTCTTC. Its translation is CAISESGRDEQFF.

As regards this clonotype: A junction end diverges from the germline sequence, so it may reflect a read error. This rearrangement joins TRBV10-2 to TRBJ2-3; the D gene is possibly TRBD2 (5 bases). CDR3 length equals 14 residues. Germline V CDR1 and CDR2: WSHSY, SAAADI. CDR3 amino acids: CASTLRADTATQYF. The CDR3 DNA sequence: TGCGCCAGCACTCTGAGGGCTGACACAGCTACGCAGTATTTT.

This clonotype was counted ten times or more. The V call is TRBV7-8, the J call TRBJ2-1; 7 nucleotides line up with TRBD2. The CDR3 is made up of 15 amino acids. Germline trimming cut 2 bases from V and 10 bases from J; bases unmatched to any gene: 11. Germline loops: CDR1 SGHVS, CDR2 FQNEAQ. The CDR3 DNA sequence: TGTGCCAGCAGCTTACGCGGGGGACGGGGGAAGGAGCAGTTCTTC. Its protein is CASSLRGGRGKEQFF.

This clonotype occurred many times. The V and J genes are TRBV27 and TRBJ1-1, with D unclear. The CDR3 contains 11 residues. V lost 5 bases to trimming and J lost 7 bases, with 8 bases between them. Germline V CDR1 and CDR2: MNHEY, SMNVEV (reference sequence). The CDR3 protein is CASSTTGEAFF. CDR3 in DNA: TGTGCCAGCAGTACTACCGGTGAAGCTTTCTTT.

There are many counts of this clonotype. The chain combines TRBV5-1 with TRBJ1-1; TRBD1 matches at 8 bases. The CDR3 contains 15 residues. V dropped 4 bases and J dropped 0; count of bases not matched to a gene: 5. Germline V gene data show CDR1 as SGHRS and CDR2 as YFSETQ. The CDR3 protein is CASSHGDRLNTEAFF. CDR3 in DNA: TGCGCCAGCAGCCATGGGGACAGGTTGAACACTGAAGCTTTCTTT.